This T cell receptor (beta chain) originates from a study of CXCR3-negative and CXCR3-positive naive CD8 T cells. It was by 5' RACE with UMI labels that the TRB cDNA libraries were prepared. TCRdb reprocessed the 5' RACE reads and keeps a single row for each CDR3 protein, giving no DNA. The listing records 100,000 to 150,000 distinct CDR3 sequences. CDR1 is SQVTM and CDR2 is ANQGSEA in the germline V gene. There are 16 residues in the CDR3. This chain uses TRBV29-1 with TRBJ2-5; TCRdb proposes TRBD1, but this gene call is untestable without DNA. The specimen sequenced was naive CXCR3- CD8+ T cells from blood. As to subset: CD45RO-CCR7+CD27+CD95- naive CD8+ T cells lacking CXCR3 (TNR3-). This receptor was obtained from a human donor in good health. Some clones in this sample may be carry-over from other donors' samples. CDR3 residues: CSVVFWQGEFAETQYF.